Below, 27 T cell receptor beta chains from the same sample are listed, as sequenced in a study of T cell responses to AZD1222 COVID-19 vaccine. TCRdb's copy holds only in-frame clones and misses some; the assay was immunoSEQ multiplex PCR. The sample lists around 70,000 clones; approximately 90% were seen once. Sequencing used peripheral blood, obtained 28 days after the second AZD1222 dose. The source of these receptors is an adult who received the AZD1222 COVID-19 vaccine.

The chain links TRBV7-2 to TRBJ2-5, with 12 bases fitting TRBD2. This CDR3 contains 17 residues. V lost 1 base to trimming and J lost 5 bases; unmatched junction nucleotides: 8. CDR1 and CDR2 (germline): SGHTA, FQGNSA. CDR3 sequence reads: CASSLVWGLAGGETQYF. The CDR3 coding sequence is TGTGCCAGCAGCTTAGTGTGGGGGCTAGCGGGAGGGGAGACCCAGTACTTC.

The V call is TRBV6-5, the J call TRBJ1-2, with D possibly matching TRBD1 (6 bases). The CDR3 contains 15 residues. Germline V lookup: CDR1 MNHEY, CDR2 SVGAGI. Between the trimmed V and J ends, which lost 7 bases and 4 bases, there was a span of 19 bases. The CDR3 nucleotides are TGTGCCAGCATCCGGGGGGCAGGGCTTACCTATGGCTACACCTTC. Protein product: CASIRGAGLTYGYTF.

CDR3 region: CASTEGAGENEQFF. Written as DNA, the CDR3 is TGTGCCAGCACAGAGGGGGCGGGAGAAAATGAGCAGTTCTTC. The J gene is TRBJ2-1, the V gene TRBV6-5; D tentatively fits TRBD1 or TRBD2 (7 bases each). Trimming left V 7 bases short and J 7 bases short, with 17 bases between. The V gene's germline CDR1 is MNHEY and CDR2 SVGAGI. The CDR3 has 14 amino acids.

CDR3 protein: CASSQPGQGSGNTIYF. The CDR3 region has the DNA TGTGCCAGCAGCCAACCCGGACAGGGCTCTGGAAACACCATATATTTT. The chain uses TRBV3-1 (or the pseudogene TRBV3-2) and TRBJ1-3; 8 positions agree with TRBD1. The CDR3 is 16 residues long. Germline CDR1 LGHDT, CDR2 YNNKEL (reference sequence). V was pared by 2 bases and J by 0 bases, with 3 bases of the junction left unmatched.

In this sample, this clone turned up once. The rearrangement links TRBV7-6 to TRBJ2-2; TRBD2 matches at 7 bases. V gave up 7 bases and J gave up 3 bases; unmatched junction bases: 11. Germline-derived CDR1 and CDR2 are SGHVS and FNYEAQ. The CDR3 consists of 16 residues. The CDR3 DNA reads TGTGCCAGCACCCCTTGGGGGGGGACGGACACCGGGGAGCTGTTTTTT. Its translation: CASTPWGGTDTGELFF.

This chain joins TRBV3-1 (or the pseudogene TRBV3-2) and TRBJ2-3; 9 nucleotides line up with TRBD2. Germline trimming cut 0 bases from V and 5 bases from J; bases unmatched to any gene: 15. The V gene's germline CDR1 is LGHDT and CDR2 YNNKEL (reference sequence). The CDR3 consists of 19 residues. The CDR3 reads CASSQDPGLAGLTGDTQYF. CDR3 nucleotide sequence: TGTGCCAGCAGCCAAGATCCCGGGCTAGCGGGGTTAACTGGAGATACGCAGTATTTT.

J is TRBJ2-3 and V is TRBV30; a possible D gene is TRBD1 (6 bases). V lost 3 bases and J 4 bases, leaving 17 bases between the germline ends. The germline gives CDR1 GTSNPN, CDR2 SVGIG (reference sequence). The CDR3 has 15 residues. The CDR3 DNA follows: TGTGCCTGGAGGCAGACAGGAGAGGGTCCAGATACGCAGTATTTT. This sequence encodes CAWRQTGEGPDTQYF.

This rearrangement joins TRBV27 to TRBJ1-1, with D possibly matching TRBD1 (6 bases). V lost 3 bases and J lost 2, with 13 bases in between. Germline CDR1 and CDR2: MNHEY and SMNVEV (reference sequence). The CDR3 is made up of 15 amino acids. CDR3 amino acids: CASSFNPRGNTEAFF. In DNA form, the CDR3 reads TGTGCCAGCAGTTTCAACCCCAGGGGAAACACTGAAGCTTTCTTT.

This clone was seen only a few times. The J gene is TRBJ1-1, the V gene TRBV6-6; D gene uncertain. The CDR3 consists of 13 residues. V dropped 8 bases and J dropped 0 bases, with 10 bases sitting between them. CDR1 and CDR2 from the germline V gene are MNHNY and SVGAGI (reference sequence). In nucleotides, the CDR3 is TGTGCCAGCCGGGTGAATATGAACACTGAAGCTTTCTTT. Protein product: CASRVNMNTEAFF.

The rearrangement links TRBV3-1 (or the pseudogene TRBV3-2) to TRBJ2-7; TRBD2 is a possible D gene (5 bases). CDR1 is LGHDT, CDR2 YNNKEL, per germline (reference sequence). This CDR3 is built from 15 residues. V was shortened by 4 bases and J by 3 bases, with 16 bases between the two germline ends. CDR3 in amino acids: CASSRADSYHYEQYF. CDR3 nucleotides: TGTGCCAGCAGCCGAGCGGACTCGTACCACTACGAGCAGTACTTC.

This clone was recorded a few times. V usage is TRBV6-2 or TRBV6-3 and J usage is TRBJ1-4, with 7 bases identical to TRBD1. V lost 0 bases, J lost 8 bases, and 3 bases stayed unmatched. Germline V lookup: CDR1 MNHEY, CDR2 SVGEGT. CDR3 length: 14 amino acids. The CDR3 here is CASSYSGGEEKLFF. CDR3 DNA: TGTGCCAGCAGTTACTCAGGGGGCGAGGAAAAACTGTTTTTT.

This rearrangement joins TRBV2 to TRBJ2-1; 8 bases match TRBD1. Germline-derived CDR1 and CDR2 are SNHLY and FYNNEI. The V and J ends lost 5 bases and 1 base, in that order; junction bases with no gene match: 4. CDR3 size: 15 residues. CDR3 in amino acids: CASSTGQGSYNEQFF. The CDR3 DNA reads TGTGCCAGCAGTACTGGACAGGGATCCTACAATGAGCAGTTCTTC. The variable domain in full, with the rest retrieved from reference TRBV2 and TRBJ2-1, is EPEVTQTPSHQVTQMGQEVILRCVPISNHLYFYWYRQILGQKVEFLVSFYNNEISEKSEIFDDQFSVERPDGSNFTLKIRSTKLEDSAMYFCASSTGQGSYNEQFFGPGTRLTVL.

The chain uses TRBV19 and TRBJ2-1, with TRBD2 identical over 8 bases. CDR1 is LNHDA and CDR2 is SQIVND in the germline V gene (reference sequence). The CDR3 runs to 16 residues. V was pared by 1 base and J by 8 bases, with 10 bases of the junction left unmatched. CDR3 nucleotide sequence: TGTGCCAGTAGTATAGGGTTGAGCGGGAGCAGAGATGAGCAGTTCTTC. Protein: CASSIGLSGSRDEQFF.

The gene calls are TRBV6-6 and TRBJ2-5; no definite D call. The CDR3 is made up of 14 amino acids. CDR1 MNHNY and CDR2 SVGAGI come from the germline V gene (reference sequence). V lost 6 bases and J 4 bases, leaving 15 bases between the germline ends. This CDR3 is CASRQNSPGETQYF. The CDR3 coding sequence is TGTGCCAGCAGACAGAACAGCCCGGGAGAGACCCAGTACTTC.

V is TRBV7-3 and J is TRBJ1-5; unclear D gene. This CDR3 is built from 15 residues. Germline V gene lookup returns CDR1 SGHTA and CDR2 FQGTGA. V shed 1 base and J shed 0 bases, with 7 bases lying between them. The CDR3 DNA reads TGTGCCAGCAGCTTAAACGCTTATAGCAATCAGCCCCAGCATTTT. Translating it yields CASSLNAYSNQPQHF.

The chain recombines TRBV9 with TRBJ2-5; 10 positions match TRBD2. Trimming took 4 bases from V and 3 from J; bases not matched to a gene: 6. The CDR3 consists of 15 residues. Germline values: CDR1 SGDLS, CDR2 YYNGEE. The CDR3 is CASSSWTSGKETQYF. The CDR3 DNA reads as TGTGCCAGCAGCTCATGGACTAGCGGTAAAGAGACCCAGTACTTC.

This rearrangement joins TRBV5-1 to TRBJ2-7; D call uncertain. Germline values: CDR1 SGHRS, CDR2 YFSETQ. V lost 0 bases, J lost 6 bases, and 10 bases lay in between. The CDR3 length is 13 residues. CDR3 amino acids: CASSLDFSPEQYF. CDR3 DNA: TGCGCCAGCAGCTTGGATTTCTCCCCCGAGCAGTACTTC.

The chain recombines TRBV30 with TRBJ1-3; D possibly corresponds to TRBD1 (6 bases). CDR1 GTSNPN and CDR2 SVGIG come from the germline V gene (reference sequence). The ends were cut back, 4 bases at V and 0 bases at J, with 19 bases in the middle. CDR3 length: 17 amino acids. Here the CDR3 DNA reads TGTGCCTGGACCACAGGGAGAAACAGGGTCTCTGGAAACACCATATATTTT. Protein: CAWTTGRNRVSGNTIYF.

This chain uses TRBV10-2 with TRBJ1-1, with 9 bases fitting TRBD1. Germline values: CDR1 WSHSY, CDR2 SAAADI. V gave up 3 bases and J gave up 6 bases; unmatched junction bases: 8. CDR3 length: 15 amino acids. CDR3 in amino acids: CASSEGTGRKAEAFF. The CDR3 DNA is TGCGCCAGCAGTGAAGGGACAGGGAGGAAGGCTGAAGCTTTCTTT.

This chain joins TRBV4-2 and TRBJ1-6, with D tentatively TRBD1 (5 bases). The V end was cut by 4 bases, the J end by 7 bases, with 11 bases between. Germline V gene data show CDR1 as LGHNA and CDR2 as YNFKEQ. This CDR3 is built from 14 residues. The CDR3 region has the DNA TGTGCCAGCAGCCTCGGGACGGGGAATTCACCCCTCCACTTT. Translating it yields CASSLGTGNSPLHF.

The V gene is TRBV15, the J gene TRBJ1-2, with 8 bases that match TRBD1. Looked up from germline, CDR1 is LNHNV and CDR2 is YYDKDF (reference sequence). The CDR3 extends over 19 amino acids. The V and J ends lost 1 base and 4 bases, in that order; junction bases with no gene match: 17. CDR3 coding DNA: TGTGCCACCAGCAGAGGGAGCGGCGGGCAGGGGGCGTTTACCTATGGCTACACCTTC. This gives the protein CATSRGSGGQGAFTYGYTF.

The chain combines TRBV21-1 with TRBJ2-7; the tabulated D call, TRBD2, remains unverified against the DNA. TRBV21-1 is an annotated pseudogene. This CDR3 region has 12 residues. CDR3 residues: CASSTPSYEQYF. The CDR3 nucleotides are TGTGCCAGCAGCACTCCCTCCTACGAGCAGTACTTC.

The chain links TRBV4-2 to TRBJ2-7; unclear D gene. This CDR3 contains 14 residues. V lost 0 bases to trimming and J lost 5 bases, with 11 bases between them. Germline values: CDR1 LGHNA, CDR2 YNFKEQ. CDR3 amino acids: CASSQDGTGDEQYF. The CDR3 bases are TGTGCCAGCAGCCAAGATGGTACGGGTGACGAGCAGTACTTC.

The chain has TRBV30 and TRBJ2-1; 13 nucleotides match TRBD2. This CDR3 is 13 amino acids long. The V segment lost 8 bases and the J segment 7 bases; nucleotides outside the gene matches: 5. Germline CDR1 reads GTSNPN; CDR2 reads SVGIG (reference sequence). In DNA form, the CDR3 reads TGTGCCATGGGACTAGCGGGGACGAATGAGCAGTTCTTC. It yields the protein CAMGLAGTNEQFF.

The rearrangement joins TRBV6-2 or TRBV6-3 to TRBJ2-2, with D tentatively TRBD1 or TRBD2 (5 bases each). This CDR3 region has 17 residues. Deletions cut 2 bases from V and 5 bases from J, with 18 bases between. Germline assignment: CDR1 MNHEY and CDR2 SVGEGT. The CDR3 is CASSYPRGSPVTGELFF. The DNA of the CDR3 is TGTGCCAGCAGTTACCCCCGGGGCTCTCCGGTAACCGGGGAGCTGTTTTTT.

The chain joins TRBV6-2 or TRBV6-3 to TRBJ2-1, with D perhaps given as TRBD1 or TRBD2 (5 bases each). The CDR3 is made up of 15 amino acids. CDR1 MNHEY and CDR2 SVGEGT come from the germline V gene. The V end was cut by 2 bases, the J end by 6 bases, with 14 bases between. CDR3 bases: TGTGCCAGCAGTTACGGAGATAGTGGGGGCAATGAGCAGTTCTTC. Translation: CASSYGDSGGNEQFF.

This sequence joins TRBV5-1 and TRBJ1-1, with a weak D call TRBD1 (5 bases). The CDR3 is 14 residues long. CDR1 and CDR2 from the germline V gene are SGHRS and YFSETQ. V was trimmed by 2 bases and J by 1 base, leaving 9 bases between them. The CDR3 loop reads CASSLSGRNTEAFF. CDR3 DNA sequence: TGCGCCAGCAGCTTATCAGGGAGGAACACTGAAGCTTTCTTT.